Listed below are T cell receptor beta chains from one sample, sequenced in a study of CD8 T cells in cerebrospinal fluid in Alzheimer's disease. Following a re-call of the 10x single-cell sequencing reads, TCRdb has one entry per CDR3 protein and lacks DNA. Its clone listing holds 1,500 to 2,000 distinct CDR3 sequences. Specimen: cerebrospinal fluid. These receptors were obtained from a human donor with mild cognitive impairment. The CDR3 runs from the conserved cysteine through the conserved F or W. The order of the fields is J gene, clone size, CDR3 length, V gene, CDR3 protein. Size values are once, few and many counts, or a class for expanded clones, and some rows have none.

j_call: TRBJ1-2; clone_size: medium-sized; cdr3_length: 14; v_call: TRBV5-1; cdr3_aa: CASSSSGATGGYTF
j_call: TRBJ2-7; clone_size: large; cdr3_length: 14; v_call: TRBV28; cdr3_aa: CASSLGGSSYEQYF
j_call: TRBJ2-5; clone_size: NA; cdr3_length: 11; v_call: TRBV30; cdr3_aa: CAWSWGETQYF
j_call: TRBJ2-1; clone_size: medium-sized; cdr3_length: 13; v_call: TRBV19; cdr3_aa: CASSTRDDNEQFF
j_call: TRBJ2-2; clone_size: medium-sized; cdr3_length: 13; v_call: TRBV7-7; cdr3_aa: CASSLGGTGELFF
j_call: TRBJ1-2; clone_size: medium-sized; cdr3_length: 15; v_call: TRBV2; cdr3_aa: CASSEVPTRGRGYTF
j_call: TRBJ2-5; clone_size: medium-sized; cdr3_length: 17; v_call: TRBV7-9; cdr3_aa: CASSLGSVVAGGETQYF
j_call: TRBJ2-7; clone_size: medium-sized; cdr3_length: 15; v_call: TRBV19; cdr3_aa: CASSYGGATTYEQYF
j_call: TRBJ1-3; clone_size: NA; cdr3_length: 17; v_call: TRBV7-9; cdr3_aa: CASSLSGGQGLGNTIYF
j_call: TRBJ2-7; clone_size: medium-sized; cdr3_length: 12; v_call: TRBV12-3/TRBV12-4; cdr3_aa: CASSSSDYEQYF
j_call: TRBJ2-1; clone_size: medium-sized; cdr3_length: 15; v_call: TRBV28; cdr3_aa: CASSLDIAVYNEQFF
j_call: TRBJ1-1; clone_size: large; cdr3_length: 13; v_call: TRBV10-2; cdr3_aa: CASAGQPNTEAFF
j_call: TRBJ2-7; clone_size: large; cdr3_length: 15; v_call: TRBV4-1; cdr3_aa: CASSPEHSSLDEQYF
j_call: TRBJ1-5; clone_size: medium-sized; cdr3_length: 15; v_call: TRBV11-2; cdr3_aa: CASSSSPGRDQPQHF
j_call: TRBJ1-2; clone_size: NA; cdr3_length: 12; v_call: TRBV19; cdr3_aa: CASSRQGDGYTF
j_call: TRBJ1-5; clone_size: medium-sized; cdr3_length: 13; v_call: TRBV19; cdr3_aa: CASGRIGNQPQHF
j_call: TRBJ2-4; clone_size: large; cdr3_length: 15; v_call: TRBV4-1; cdr3_aa: CASSSAGGAKNIQYF
j_call: TRBJ2-7; clone_size: NA; cdr3_length: 12; v_call: TRBV13; cdr3_aa: CASSLGGGEQYF
j_call: TRBJ2-1; clone_size: large; cdr3_length: 14; v_call: TRBV10-3; cdr3_aa: CAISAGALPNEQFF
j_call: TRBJ2-3; clone_size: medium-sized; cdr3_length: 11; v_call: TRBV4-1; cdr3_aa: CASGGTDTQYF
j_call: TRBJ1-4; clone_size: medium-sized; cdr3_length: 17; v_call: TRBV28; cdr3_aa: CASSLWTGLATNEKLFF
j_call: TRBJ2-3; clone_size: NA; cdr3_length: 16; v_call: TRBV7-8; cdr3_aa: CASSLGLAGSIDTQYF
j_call: TRBJ1-1; clone_size: medium-sized; cdr3_length: 16; v_call: TRBV27; cdr3_aa: CASSLRGGPMNTEAFF
j_call: TRBJ1-1; clone_size: large; cdr3_length: 14; v_call: TRBV7-2; cdr3_aa: CASSWGTSTTEAFF